Following are 30 T cell receptor beta chains from one sample sequenced in a study of control samples from healthy donors and cancer patients. This table comes from immunoSEQ multiplex PCR, and its TCRdb copy is limited to in-frame clones, with some not included. The table records about 100,000 clones, over 85% of them present only once. Sequencing was performed on blood. These receptors were taken from a human donor in good health. The donor label of this sample is uncertain.

V usage is TRBV5-1 and J usage is TRBJ1-5, with D unclear. The CDR3 spans 14 residues. V shed 0 bases and J shed 7 bases, with 11 bases lying between them. From germline, CDR1 is SGHRS and CDR2 YFSETQ. Written as DNA, the CDR3 is TGCGCCAGCAGCTTGGGCGGCAATCCCCAGCCCCAGCATTTT. Residues: CASSLGGNPQPQHF.

The rearrangement links TRBV6-2 or TRBV6-3 to TRBJ2-7, with D perhaps matching TRBD1 (6 bases). Germline CDR1 is MNHEY and CDR2 is SVGEGT. The CDR3 is made up of 12 amino acids. V was pared by 6 bases and J by 5 bases, with 11 bases between. This chain's CDR3 is CASSGQPHEQYV. The CDR3 DNA sequence: TGTGCCAGCAGCGGACAGCCCCACGAGCAGTACGTC.

V gene TRBV6-6 combines with J gene TRBJ1-1; D may be TRBD1 (6 bases). V was cut by 6 bases and J by 1 base, with 12 bases left in between. This CDR3 spans 14 amino acids. Germline-derived CDR1 and CDR2 are MNHNY and SVGAGI (reference sequence). The CDR3 region is CASRFHRENTEAFF. CDR3 in DNA: TGTGCCAGCAGATTCCACAGGGAGAACACTGAAGCTTTCTTT.

V gene TRBV10-3 combines with J gene TRBJ2-1; tentative D call: TRBD2 (5 bases). CDR1 ENHRY and CDR2 SYGVKD come from the germline V gene. This CDR3 has 16 residues. The V gene lost 2 bases and the J gene lost 5 bases, with 16 bases spanning the gap. CDR3 loop: CAISEPYRGSDNEQFF. Here the CDR3 DNA reads TGTGCCATCAGTGAGCCCTACCGAGGGAGTGACAATGAGCAGTTCTTC.

This rearrangement joins TRBV19 to TRBJ1-2, with D unclear. The V end was cut by 5 bases, the J end by 2 bases, with 15 bases between. The CDR3 totals 15 residues. From germline, CDR1 is LNHDA and CDR2 SQIVND (reference sequence). In DNA, the CDR3 is TGTGCCAGTAGTCCGGAGGGTGGGCGCAACTATGGCTACACCTTC. It encodes CASSPEGGRNYGYTF.

This chain joins TRBV19 and TRBJ1-1; D is ambiguous. This CDR3 spans 11 amino acids. Germline V gene lookup returns CDR1 LNHDA and CDR2 SQIVND (reference sequence). V lost 6 bases and J 6 bases, leaving 8 bases between the germline ends. The DNA of the CDR3 is TGTGCCAGTAGCCAGCTAGCTGAAGCTTTCTTT. This encodes CASSQLAEAFF.

This clone has just one count. The CDR3 region is CASSLFDRGGTGELFF. CDR3 bases: TGTGCCAGCAGCTTGTTCGATCGTGGCGGGACCGGGGAGCTGTTTTTT. This rearrangement joins TRBV5-6 to TRBJ2-2; possible D gene TRBD2, 5 bases. CDR3 length: 16 residues. Per germline, CDR1 SGHDT and CDR2 YYEEEE. With 1 base removed from V and 5 bases from J, the gap between germline ends came to 15 bases.

The V and J genes are TRBV21-1 and TRBJ1-2. TRBV21-1 counts as a pseudogene. This CDR3 has 15 amino acids. Here the CDR3 reads CASSKQGFWGYGYTF. The CDR3 nucleotides are TGTGCCAGCAGCAAGCAGGGTTTTTGGGGGTATGGCTACACCTTC.

This rearrangement joins TRBV18 to TRBJ1-1, with 11 bases fitting TRBD1. CDR1 and CDR2 from the germline V gene are KGHSH and LQKENI. V lost 4 bases, J lost 8 bases, and 15 bases stayed unmatched. The CDR3 spans 17 residues. CDR3 loop: CASSRATAGTGGKEAFF. In DNA form, the CDR3 reads TGTGCCAGCTCACGGGCCACGGCCGGGACAGGGGGTAAAGAAGCTTTCTTT.

The chain has TRBV6-1 and TRBJ2-3, with D possibly TRBD1 on 5 matching bases. Trimming removed 3 bases at V and 4 bases at J, with 14 bases between. This CDR3 is built from 15 residues. CDR1 and CDR2 from the germline V gene are MNHNS and SASEGT. The CDR3 reads CASSEGQGGADTQYF. The CDR3 bases are TGTGCCAGCAGTGAGGGGCAGGGTGGAGCAGATACGCAGTATTTT.

The rearrangement links TRBV7-9 to TRBJ1-2, with D perhaps matching TRBD1 (5 bases). The CDR3 is made up of 13 amino acids. Germline loops: CDR1 SEHNR, CDR2 FQNEAQ (reference sequence). Deletions cut 5 bases from V and 1 base from J, with 8 bases between. CDR3 coding DNA: TGTGCCAGCAGCATCGGGGGTAACTATGGCTACACCTTC. Residues: CASSIGGNYGYTF.

The sample holds a few counts of this clone. This chain links TRBV6-6 with TRBJ1-1; tentatively, D is TRBD1 (5 bases). Trimming shortened V by 3 bases and J by 3 bases, and 11 bases separated the two germline ends. Germline V lookup: CDR1 MNHNY, CDR2 SVGAGI (reference sequence). This CDR3 region has 14 residues. The CDR3 region is CASSYTSGDTEAFF. The CDR3, as DNA: TGTGCCAGCAGTTATACGTCGGGGGACACTGAAGCTTTCTTT.

The rearrangement uses TRBV6-1 and TRBJ1-4; D unclear. Germline CDR1 MNHNS, CDR2 SASEGT. V gave up 3 bases and J gave up 7 bases, with 21 bases separating them. The length of the CDR3 is 17 residues. The CDR3 coding sequence is TGTGCCAGCAGTGATAGCCCGTTTTTAGGGATCGGTGAAAAACTGTTTTTT. Protein: CASSDSPFLGIGEKLFF.

As regards this clone: An end of the junction differs from the germline gene, which may be a read error. This chain links TRBV7-7 with TRBJ2-7; perhaps TRBD1 as D (6 bases). Germline V gives CDR1 SSHAT, CDR2 FNYEAQ (reference sequence). The length of the CDR3 is 13 residues. The chain's CDR3 is CASSLAGDYEQYF. The CDR3 coding sequence is TGTGCTAGCAGCTTAGCAGGGGACTACGAGCAGTACTTC.

V gene TRBV15 combines with J gene TRBJ1-3; D is ambiguous. Germline-derived CDR1 and CDR2 are LNHNV and YYDKDF (reference sequence). This CDR3 is built from 13 residues. With 0 bases removed from V and 6 bases from J, the gap between germline ends came to 6 bases. CDR3 protein: CATSRDQINTIYF. CDR3 DNA: TGTGCCACCAGCAGAGATCAGATAAACACCATATATTTT.

The table lists this clone with a count of one. The chain couples TRBV28 to TRBJ1-2; 10 nucleotides align to TRBD1. The trim removed 5 bases at V and 4 bases at J, leaving 7 bases unmatched. Per germline, CDR1 MDHEN and CDR2 SYDVKM. This CDR3 comprises 15 residues. CDR3 coding DNA: TGTGCCAGCAGTACAAGGGACAGGGGAAGCTATGGCTACACCTTC. It translates to CASSTRDRGSYGYTF.

The sample holds one count of this clone. The genes are TRBV3-1 (or the pseudogene TRBV3-2) and TRBJ1-6; D is ambiguous. From germline, CDR1 is LGHDT and CDR2 YNNKEL (reference sequence). V lost 1 base and J 0 bases, leaving 13 bases between the germline ends. The CDR3 covers 18 residues. The CDR3 coding sequence is TGTGCCAGCAGCCAAGGGCGGTCGGCGAGCTCCTATAATTCACCCCTCCACTTT. Protein product: CASSQGRSASSYNSPLHF.

The V and J genes are TRBV4-2 and TRBJ1-3, with D perhaps TRBD1 (5 bases). The V and J ends lost 2 bases and 0 bases respectively, with 14 bases between them. This CDR3 contains 17 residues. CDR1 and CDR2 from the germline V gene are LGHNA and YNFKEQ. As DNA, the CDR3 is TGTGCCAGCAGCCAAACCGGGACGGACCGCTCTGGAAACACCATATATTTT. Translation gives CASSQTGTDRSGNTIYF.

This chain connects TRBV7-8 to TRBJ2-2; D not resolved. The germline V gene has CDR1 SGHVS and CDR2 FQNEAQ. The CDR3 contains 15 residues. V lost 3 bases, J lost 1 base, and 9 bases lay in between. The CDR3 bases are TGTGCCAGCAGCTTGTTCGACCTGAACACCGGGGAGCTGTTTTTT. Protein: CASSLFDLNTGELFF. Based on the CDR3 plus reference TRBV7-8 and TRBJ2-2, the full variable domain is GAGVSQSPRYKVAKRGQDVALRCDPISGHVSLFWYQQALGQGPEFLTYFQNEAQLDKSGLPSDRFFAERPEGSVSTLKIQRTQQEDSAVYLCASSLFDLNTGELFFGEGSRLTVL.

The genes are TRBV30 and TRBJ1-2; D ambiguous. Trimming took off 2 bases at V and 7 bases at J, with 14 bases between the two ends. The V gene's germline CDR1 is GTSNPN and CDR2 SVGIG (reference sequence). The CDR3 length is 13 residues. CDR3 DNA sequence: TGTGCCTGGAGTAAGCATCCGGAAAGTGGCTACACCTTC. It encodes CAWSKHPESGYTF.

The chain combines TRBV5-1 with TRBJ2-5; D gene unclear. This CDR3 contains 12 residues. V was pared by 5 bases and J by 2 bases, with 7 bases between. The germline V gene has CDR1 SGHRS and CDR2 YFSETQ. The CDR3 DNA sequence: TGCGCCAGCAGGGCGCGACAAGAGACCCAGTACTTC. This gives the protein CASRARQETQYF.

This clone is a singleton in its sample. The rearrangement links TRBV5-1 to TRBJ2-1; D not resolved. Germline assignment: CDR1 SGHRS and CDR2 YFSETQ. V lost 4 bases to trimming and J lost 7 bases, with 6 bases between them. This CDR3 comprises 11 residues. The CDR3 coding sequence is TGCGCCAGCAGCCGAGAGAATGAGCAGTTCTTC. Its translation is CASSRENEQFF.

The V gene is TRBV25-1, the J gene TRBJ2-6; D may match TRBD1 or TRBD2 (7 bases each). The germline V and J ends were trimmed by 6 bases and 0 bases, with 15 bases remaining between them. The CDR3 length is 17 residues. Germline V gene sequence: CDR1 MGHDK, CDR2 SYGVNS. The CDR3 coding sequence is TGTGCCAGCAGGGGGGGGACAGACAGCTCTGGGGCCAACGTCCTGACTTTC. Protein product: CASRGGTDSSGANVLTF.

This rearrangement joins TRBV4-2 to TRBJ2-7; 7 positions agree with TRBD1. V gave up 4 bases and J gave up 2 bases; unmatched junction bases: 8. The CDR3 is 15 residues long. Germline V gives CDR1 LGHNA, CDR2 YNFKEQ. CDR3: CASSPQRDSPYEQYF. The CDR3 coding sequence is TGTGCCAGCAGCCCTCAGAGGGACAGTCCCTACGAGCAGTACTTC.

This clone was seen a single time. The chain couples TRBV5-5 to TRBJ1-5; 7 nucleotides match TRBD1. The CDR3 is 15 residues long. Trimming cost V 0 bases and J 3 bases; bases outside gene matches: 3. The germline V gene encodes CDR1 SGHKS and CDR2 YYEKEE (reference sequence). The CDR3 DNA follows: TGTGCCAGCAGCTTGGGTACAGGGGTCAATCAGCCCCAGCATTTT. Translated: CASSLGTGVNQPQHF.

This sequence joins TRBV3-1 (or the pseudogene TRBV3-2) and TRBJ1-6; tentative D call: TRBD1 (5 bases). Trimming removed 2 bases at V and 7 bases at J, with 15 bases between. The length of the CDR3 is 16 residues. Germline CDR1 and CDR2: LGHDT and YNNKEL (reference sequence). CDR3 DNA sequence: TGTGCCAGCAGCCAAACAGAACCAAACAGGAATTCACCCCTCCACTTT. Translated, it gives CASSQTEPNRNSPLHF.

In DNA form, the CDR3 reads TGTGCCAGCAGTCCCGGGACAAACACCTACGAGCAGTACTTC. As protein: CASSPGTNTYEQYF. The gene calls are TRBV6-2 or TRBV6-3 and TRBJ2-7; D might be TRBD1 (6 bases). The CDR3 loop spans 14 amino acids. The germline CDR1 and CDR2 sequences are MNHEY and SVGEGT. V shed 5 bases and J shed 2 bases, with 13 bases lying between them.

The chain couples TRBV19 to TRBJ1-5, with D perhaps TRBD1 (6 bases). V was cut by 0 bases and J by 4 bases, with 10 bases left in between. Per germline, CDR1 LNHDA and CDR2 SQIVND (reference sequence). This CDR3 contains 15 residues. The CDR3 here is CASSIDFTGNQPQHF. The CDR3 nucleotides read TGTGCCAGTAGTATAGATTTCACAGGGAATCAGCCCCAGCATTTT.

This chain joins TRBV6-4 and TRBJ1-6; D is possibly TRBD1 (6 bases). The CDR3 has 14 residues. V lost 2 bases to trimming and J lost 10 bases, with 12 bases between them. Per germline, CDR1 MRHNA and CDR2 SNTAGT. The CDR3 reads CASSDGGEGSPLHF. CDR3 nucleotide sequence: TGTGCCAGCAGTGACGGGGGCGAGGGCTCACCCCTCCACTTT.

As DNA, the CDR3 is TGTGCCACCAGTGATTTTAGTCCCGGGGAGCTGTTTTTT. It translates to CATSDFSPGELFF. The V gene is TRBV24-1, the J gene TRBJ2-2; D unclear. Trimming took off 1 base at V and 6 bases at J, with 5 bases between the two ends. Germline lookup yields CDR1 KGHDR and CDR2 SFDVKD. This CDR3 region has 13 residues.